This TCR beta chain was identified during a study of cytomegalovirus exposure and HLA in healthy donors. For the study at large: Later, an analysis reported that the 110 or so validation repertoires had used the same platform as the approximately 680 first-cohort repertoires. Study-wide results and caveats: According to a later analysis, TCR clusters from the first cohort tended to co-occur in the 120 or so validation repertoires. The classifier reportedly diagnosed cytomegalovirus status with high specificity and sensitivity. Investigators reported 150 to 200 TCR beta chains as tied to cytomegalovirus.

Repertoires were generated with immunoSEQ multiplex PCR, while TCRdb's copy carries only in-frame clones and drops some. The table includes roughly 130,000 clones, about nine tenths detected once. As regards this clone: The target antigen is unknown.

The CDR3 totals 15 residues. Trimming removed 0 bases from V and 1 base from J, with 9 bases in between. The germline gives CDR1 SEHNR, CDR2 FQNEAQ (reference sequence). This clonotype originated in a man between 25 and 39 years old in good health and CMV-seronegative. The chain links TRBV7-9 to TRBJ1-1, with a weak D call TRBD1 (5 bases). Sequenced sample: PBMCs. The CDR3 coding sequence is TGTGCCAGCAGCTTAGCGCAGGGCAGGAACACTGAAGCTTTCTTT. This translates into CASSLAQGRNTEAFF.